The 19 T cell receptor beta chains given below trace back to one sample, sequenced in a study of human T cells and chemical hapten exposure. TCRdb reprocessed the RACE reads with MiXCR, giving one entry per CDR3 protein. The repertoire includes 100,000 or so distinct CDR3 sequences, 11% of them detected once, and around 2.2% sits in the top ten. Described time point: patch test 2, 6 weeks after DPC sensitization. Treatment defined: therapeutic diphenylcyclopropenone sensitization with weekly scalp DPC. The sequencing used whole blood, collected in connection with sensitization to the hapten diphenylcyclopropenone (DPC). The receptors were sampled from a man in his forties with alopecia areata. Some clones in this sample may be carry-over from other donors' samples.

This clonotype appeared a few times. V and J are TRBV7-2 and TRBJ1-1; TRBD1 is a possible D gene (5 bases). CDR1 and CDR2 from the germline V gene are SGHTA and FQGNSA. Trimming took 1 base from V and 3 from J, leaving 12 bases between them. The CDR3 consists of 15 residues. CDR3: CASSLEVAGDTEAFF. The DNA of the CDR3 is TGTGCCAGCAGCTTAGAAGTGGCGGGGGACACTGAAGCTTTCTTT.

The chain employs TRBV7-2 and TRBJ2-6; 7 bases align to TRBD1. With V trimmed by 4 bases and J by 4 bases, 16 bases remained unmatched. Germline lookup yields CDR1 SGHTA and CDR2 FQGNSA. CDR3 length: 19 residues. CDR3 coding DNA: TGTGCCAGCAGCTCCGCTGGGGGACAGTGGGATGAAGGGGCCAACGTCCTGACTTTC. This encodes CASSSAGGQWDEGANVLTF. Full variable domain (rest looked up from reference TRBV7-2 and TRBJ2-6): GAGVSQSPSNKVTEKGKDVELRCDPISGHTALYWYRQSLGQGLEFLIYFQGNSAPDKSGLPSDRFSAERTGGSVSTLTIQRTQQEDSAVYLCASSSAGGQWDEGANVLTFGAGSRLTVL.

This clonotype was counted many times. The J gene is TRBJ1-2, the V gene TRBV7-9; maybe TRBD1 (5 bases). The CDR3 covers 12 residues. Germline V gene data show CDR1 as SEHNR and CDR2 as FQNEAQ (reference sequence). Trimming cost V 5 bases and J 8 bases, with 12 bases left between them. The CDR3 DNA sequence: TGTGCCAGCAGCCAGGACAACGTGGGCTACACCTTC. Translated: CASSQDNVGYTF.

This clonotype was counted a few times. Sequence at one end of the junction differs from germline and may be a read error. The V call is TRBV23-1, the J call TRBJ2-1; TRBD2 matches 7 bases. TRBV23-1 is an open reading frame, and its role is uncertain. The CDR3 has 12 residues. CDR3 nucleotides: TGCGCCAGCAGTCAGGCCGGGGAGGGGATGATCTTC. Protein: CASSQAGEGMIF.

V and J are TRBV6-6 and TRBJ2-3; 12 bases align to TRBD2. Trimming at V came to 5 bases and at J to 1 base, leaving 7 bases not matched to a gene. CDR1 and CDR2 from the germline V gene are MNHNY and SVGAGI (reference sequence). The CDR3 totals 17 residues. The CDR3 DNA is TGTGCCAGCAGTAACGGACTAGCGGGATCTGGCACAGATACGCAGTATTTT. It codes for CASSNGLAGSGTDTQYF.

This clonotype was seen at least ten times. J is TRBJ1-4 and V is TRBV19; 7 positions match TRBD1. This CDR3 has 15 amino acids. Trimming took 6 bases from V and 5 from J; bases not matched to a gene: 9. Germline V gene lookup returns CDR1 LNHDA and CDR2 SQIVND (reference sequence). The CDR3 region is CASSPGQRRNEKLFF. As DNA, the CDR3 is TGTGCCAGTAGCCCGGGACAGCGGCGGAATGAAAAACTGTTTTTT.

This clonotype appeared many times. The genes are TRBV6-5 and TRBJ2-3; 8 bases fit TRBD2. The CDR3 sequence is 14 residues long. J was trimmed by 3 bases and V by 8 bases; bases with no gene match: 7. Looked up from germline, CDR1 is MNHEY and CDR2 is SVGAGI. The CDR3 sequence: CASGKSGRTDTQYF. As DNA, the CDR3 is TGTGCCAGCGGTAAAAGCGGGAGAACAGATACGCAGTATTTT.

This clonotype was counted at least ten times. The rearrangement joins TRBV7-2 to TRBJ2-3; TRBD1 or TRBD2 may be the D gene (5 bases each). V was shortened by 3 bases and J by 6 bases, with 22 bases between the two germline ends. Per the germline V gene, CDR1 is SGHTA and CDR2 is FQGNSA. This CDR3 is 17 amino acids long. CDR3 in DNA: TGTGCCAGCAGCTTCCCCTCTAGCACCTGGGGGACCGATACGCAGTATTTT. Translation: CASSFPSSTWGTDTQYF.

The gene calls are TRBV18 and TRBJ1-1, with no clear D. CDR1 is KGHSH and CDR2 is LQKENI in the germline V gene. The CDR3 length is 14 residues. V lost 1 base and J 3 bases, leaving 9 bases between the germline ends. The DNA of the CDR3 is TGTGCCAGCTCACCACAACTACGGGACACTGAAGCTTTCTTT. Encoded protein: CASSPQLRDTEAFF.

This chain connects TRBV4-2 to TRBJ2-7; 9 positions agree with TRBD2. Germline assignment: CDR1 LGHNA and CDR2 YNFKEQ. The ends lost 2 bases at V and 6 bases at J; junction bases unmatched: 11. The CDR3 spans 16 residues. The CDR3 loop is CASSQLMGLAGTEQYV. The CDR3 nucleotides read TGTGCCAGCAGCCAACTTATGGGGCTAGCGGGAACCGAGCAGTACGTC.

This clonotype has ten or more counts. This rearrangement joins TRBV3-1 to TRBJ1-2; tentative D call: TRBD1 (5 bases). This CDR3 has 16 amino acids. Germline V gene lookup returns CDR1 LGHDT and CDR2 YNNKEL (reference sequence). Trimming took 0 bases from V and 7 from J, leaving 18 bases between them. CDR3 sequence (DNA): TGTGCCAGCAGCCAAGATCGAACCTCCAGGGTTGGTGGCTACACCTTC. Protein: CASSQDRTSRVGGYTF.

This clonotype appeared a few times. The chain links TRBV6-2 or TRBV6-3 to TRBJ2-1; 12 nucleotides align to TRBD2. CDR3 size: 15 residues. The trim removed 6 bases at V and 5 bases at J, leaving 5 bases unmatched. CDR1 and CDR2 (germline): MNHEY, SVGEGT. This CDR3 is CASRLAGGKHNEQFF. The CDR3 DNA reads TGTGCCAGCAGGCTAGCGGGAGGGAAACACAATGAGCAGTTCTTC.

This clonotype occurred a few times. The V call is TRBV4-1, the J call TRBJ1-2; D unresolved. Germline CDR1 MGHRA, CDR2 YSYEKL. V was shortened by 2 bases and J by 0 bases, with 4 bases between the two germline ends. The CDR3 contains 13 residues. The CDR3 DNA is TGCGCCAGCAGCCAAACAGCTAACTATGGCTACACCTTC. Encoded protein: CASSQTANYGYTF.

The chain carries TRBV6-4 and TRBJ2-7, with 7 positions matching TRBD2. The ends lost 2 bases at V and 6 bases at J; junction bases unmatched: 19. The CDR3 sequence is 18 residues long. Germline values: CDR1 MRHNA, CDR2 SNTAGT. CDR3: CASSDPHRTSAQSGEQYF. As DNA, the CDR3 is TGTGCCAGCAGTGACCCACATCGAACTAGCGCCCAAAGCGGCGAGCAGTACTTC.

This clonotype has at least ten counts. This rearrangement joins TRBV2 to TRBJ1-5, with TRBD1 as a possible D gene (6 bases). Germline loops: CDR1 SNHLY, CDR2 FYNNEI. The CDR3 has 14 amino acids. V was pared by 1 base and J by 4 bases, with 8 bases between. The CDR3: CASSEGRGNQPQHF. CDR3 nucleotide sequence: TGTGCCAGCAGTGAAGGTAGGGGGAATCAGCCCCAGCATTTT.

This clonotype was detected ten times or more. The V call is TRBV7-2, the J call TRBJ1-2; D gene uncertain. Trimming removed 7 bases from V and 4 bases from J, with 19 bases in between. The CDR3 has 15 residues. Germline assignment: CDR1 SGHTA and CDR2 FQGNSA. The CDR3 loop is CASTFQDKIRYGYTF. CDR3 nucleotides: TGTGCCAGCACCTTCCAAGACAAAATACGCTATGGCTACACCTTC.

This clonotype was recorded a few times. This chain joins TRBV29-1 and TRBJ1-3, with 11 bases aligning to TRBD1. CDR3 length equals 18 residues. Germline V CDR1 and CDR2: SQVTM, ANQGSEA. Trimming took 4 bases from V and 2 from J; bases not matched to a gene: 13. CDR3 nucleotides: TGCAGCGTTGCAGCCCGGGACAGGGGGGAATTGACTGGAAACACCATATATTTT. Amino acids: CSVAARDRGELTGNTIYF.

This clonotype occurred many times. The genes are TRBV12-3 or TRBV12-4 and TRBJ1-1; D is ambiguous. This CDR3 is built from 13 residues. V was pared by 2 bases and J by 5 bases, with 9 bases between. The CDR3 DNA reads as TGTGCCAGCAGTTTAAAAGGGAGGACTGAAGCTTTCTTT. This codes for CASSLKGRTEAFF.

This clonotype was detected a few times. This chain joins TRBV24-1 and TRBJ2-5; D is possibly TRBD2 (6 bases). This CDR3 has 13 amino acids. V was trimmed by 8 bases and J by 2 bases, leaving 11 bases between them. The germline V gene encodes CDR1 KGHDR and CDR2 SFDVKD. The CDR3 is CATTEGQQETQYF. In DNA, the CDR3 is TGTGCCACCACGGAGGGCCAGCAAGAGACCCAGTACTTC.